The 15 T cell receptor beta chains presented below share a single source sample, sequenced in a study of patients and donors after allogeneic stem cell transplantation (TCRdb year 2020). The library came from RT-PCR. The sample was run on a NextSeq 550. The raw public data were reprocessed by TCRdb itself: fastp quality trimming at Q25, MiXCR clonotype calling, in-frame beta chains only. Every CDR3 protein is listed once, alongside the most common genes and DNA of its rows. This sample holds 920,000 or so distinct CDR3 sequences; approximately 19% were observed only once. The leading ten clones occupy around 6% of the sample. Sequenced sample: blood, either unsorted or a sorted T cell fraction (not recorded which). The receptor set was obtained from a human donor who was either an allogeneic HSCT recipient or a stem cell or donor lymphocyte infusion donor (not recorded which). It is not recorded whose cells these are; they may come from a transplant donor.

The rearrangement links TRBV6-1 to TRBJ2-5, with D possibly being TRBD1 (6 bases). This CDR3 spans 17 amino acids. The V and J ends lost 0 bases and 6 bases respectively, with 20 bases between them. Germline lookup yields CDR1 MNHNS and CDR2 SASEGT. The CDR3 nucleotides are TGTGCCAGCAGTGAAGCAAACCCACTATCGGGACAACAGACCCAGTACTTC. It specifies CASSEANPLSGQQTQYF.

The rearrangement links TRBV7-8 to TRBJ2-7; 7 nucleotides match TRBD2. The CDR3 runs 14 residues. With 3 bases clipped from V and 6 bases from J, the junction kept 8 bases outside the gene matches. Germline values: CDR1 SGHVS, CDR2 FQNEAQ. The chain's CDR3 is CASSFQAGPGEQYF. The CDR3 coding sequence is TGTGCCAGCAGCTTCCAAGCGGGGCCGGGCGAGCAGTACTTC.

This clonotype was seen a few times. The V call is TRBV29-1, the J call TRBJ2-3, with D perhaps TRBD2 (5 bases). Germline lookup yields CDR1 SQVTM and CDR2 ANQGSEA. This CDR3 has 13 amino acids. V lost 4 bases to trimming and J lost 1 base, with 9 bases between them. Here the CDR3 reads CSVVPGGTDTQYF. CDR3 DNA sequence: TGCAGCGTTGTACCCGGGGGCACAGATACGCAGTATTTT.

The rearrangement links TRBV7-9 to TRBJ2-1; D uncertain. The CDR3 extends over 12 amino acids. Germline-derived CDR1 and CDR2 are SEHNR and FQNEAQ (reference sequence). V was trimmed by 5 bases and J by 6 bases, leaving 8 bases between them. The DNA for the CDR3 is TGTGCCAGCAGCACGAAAGGCAATGAGCAGTTCTTC. This codes for CASSTKGNEQFF.

There are many counts of this clonotype. The V call is TRBV12-3 or TRBV12-4, the J call TRBJ2-7; D call uncertain. The CDR3 is 12 residues long. V lost 3 bases and J lost 3, with 6 bases in between. The CDR3 nucleotides are TGTGCCAGCAGTTTGATTGGCTACGAGCAGTACTTC. It encodes CASSLIGYEQYF.

This chain uses TRBV20-1 with TRBJ2-7; 7 bases agree with TRBD1. The CDR3 sequence is 13 residues long. The germline V gene encodes CDR1 DFQATT and CDR2 SNEGSKA (reference sequence). The ends lost 7 bases at V and 5 bases at J; junction bases unmatched: 11. As DNA, the CDR3 is TGCAGTGGCTCCCGGGACAGAAGAAACGAGCAGTACTTC. It codes for CSGSRDRRNEQYF.

This chain uses TRBV20-1 with TRBJ2-4; D is undetermined. The germline V gene has CDR1 DFQATT and CDR2 SNEGSKA (reference sequence). This CDR3 has 14 amino acids. The V and J ends lost 0 bases and 0 bases respectively, with 6 bases between them. In DNA, the CDR3 is TGCAGTGCTAGAGATGCGGTAGCCAAAAACATTCAGTACTTC. It encodes CSARDAVAKNIQYF.

This clonotype was seen a handful of times. The chain links TRBV20-1 to TRBJ2-3; tentatively, D is TRBD2 (6 bases). Germline V gene sequence: CDR1 DFQATT, CDR2 SNEGSKA (reference sequence). Trimming stripped 3 bases from V and 1 base from J, with 14 bases between. CDR3 length: 15 residues. DNA of the CDR3: TGCAGTGCTAGTCCCCGGGAGAGGGGCACAGATACGCAGTATTTT. Residues: CSASPRERGTDTQYF.

This clonotype was recorded a few times. CDR3 sequence: CSVGDHGANVLTF. CDR3 bases: TGCAGCGTTGGGGACCATGGGGCCAACGTCCTGACTTTC. The chain recombines TRBV29-1 with TRBJ2-6; D assignment may be TRBD1 or TRBD2 (5 bases each). The V end lost 4 bases, the J end lost 3 bases, and 7 bases lay between the germline ends. Germline CDR1 and CDR2: SQVTM and ANQGSEA. This CDR3 has 13 residues.

The sample holds a few counts of this clonotype. V usage is TRBV19 and J usage is TRBJ1-2; the match to TRBD1 covers 7 bases. The CDR3 loop spans 14 amino acids. Per germline, CDR1 LNHDA and CDR2 SQIVND (reference sequence). V dropped 5 bases and J dropped 5; count of bases not matched to a gene: 8. As DNA, the CDR3 is TGTGCCAGTAGTGCCAGGGGGGCGACTTATGGCTACACCTTC. It codes for CASSARGATYGYTF.

There are many counts of this clonotype. The chain combines TRBV12-3 or TRBV12-4 with TRBJ1-5; TRBD1 might be the D (6 bases). V was clipped by 6 bases and J by 5 bases, with 17 bases between them. The length of the CDR3 is 15 residues. The CDR3 DNA reads TGTGCCAGCAGCCCACCGGGGACACGATATCAGCCCCAGCATTTT. This codes for CASSPPGTRYQPQHF.

This clonotype was observed a single time. The V and J genes are TRBV20-1 and TRBJ1-1, with D possibly being TRBD1 (6 bases). The germline CDR1 and CDR2 sequences are DFQATT and SNEGSKA (reference sequence). The germline V and J ends were trimmed by 2 bases and 3 bases, with 13 bases remaining between them. This CDR3 comprises 14 residues. In nucleotides, the CDR3 is TGCAGTGCTAGACCGTTAAGGGGGGACACTGAAGCTTTCTTT. Its translation: CSARPLRGDTEAFF.

There are a few counts of this clonotype. The rearrangement joins TRBV7-6 to TRBJ2-1; a possible D gene is TRBD2 (5 bases). With 7 bases removed from V and 4 bases from J, the gap between germline ends came to 20 bases. The CDR3 totals 16 residues. Per the germline V gene, CDR1 is SGHVS and CDR2 is FNYEAQ. The CDR3 DNA reads TGTGCCAGCACCCTTAGGGCGGGCAACGGATACAATGAGCAGTTCTTC. It specifies CASTLRAGNGYNEQFF.

This clonotype was seen only a few times. The chain joins TRBV5-1 to TRBJ2-7; TRBD2 is a possible D gene (6 bases). Germline V gives CDR1 SGHRS, CDR2 YFSETQ. V lost 3 bases, J lost 0 bases, and 10 bases lay in between. The CDR3 has 14 residues. CDR3 DNA: TGCGCCAGCAGCTGGGGGGTAGGCTCCTACGAGCAGTACTTC. Translated, it gives CASSWGVGSYEQYF.

Here the CDR3 DNA reads TGTGCCAGCAGCCCGCCCGGGACTAGCGGTTACGAGCAGTACTTC. Translation gives CASSPPGTSGYEQYF. J is TRBJ2-7 and V is TRBV25-1, with 11 bases that match TRBD2. The CDR3 loop spans 15 amino acids. The junction had 8 bases not matched to a gene; V was cut back by 6 bases and J by 4 bases. Germline values: CDR1 MGHDK, CDR2 SYGVNS.